These T cell receptor beta chains were read from a single sample in a study of T cell responses to AZD1222 COVID-19 vaccine. The assay was immunoSEQ multiplex PCR, and TCRdb's table has in-frame clones only and misses some. The sample includes under 200,000 clones, around 86% of them seen just once. The sample in question was peripheral blood, obtained on day 0 of MenACWY control vaccination. The origin of the receptors is an adult in good health. Both conserved end residues are part of each CDR3. Each record gives: V gene, clone size, D gene, J gene, CDR3 DNA, CDR3 protein. A D gene is named only where the DNA matches it firmly. The size field is filled for only some rows; it gives once, few, many or a size class.

>TRBV30|once|NA|TRBJ1-6
TGTGCCTTGAGGGCGGGCAATTCACCCCTCCACTTT
CALRAGNSPLHF
>TRBV24-1|NA|NA|TRBJ2-3
TGTGCCACCAGTGGGTCCAGGGGTGATACGCAGTATTTT
CATSGSRGDTQYF
>TRBV12-3/TRBV12-4|NA|NA|TRBJ2-7
TGTGCCAGCAGCGTGGGTGCAGGGTACGAGCAGTACTTC
CASSVGAGYEQYF
>TRBV6-2/TRBV6-3|NA|NA|TRBJ1-1
TGTGCCAGCAGTGCGCCCGGGAGTGGACCTGAAGCTTTCTTT
CASSAPGSGPEAFF
>TRBV21-1|NA|NA|TRBJ1-4
TGTGCCAGCAGCGACCTGCTAGCTACAAGGTGCATTGAAAAACTGTTTTTT
CASSDLLATRCIEKLFF
>TRBV19|NA|TRBD1|TRBJ1-6
TGTGCCAGTAATGGGCCGGGACAGCATAATTCACCCCTCCACTTT
CASNGPGQHNSPLHF
>TRBV7-3|few|TRBD2|TRBJ2-1
TGTGCCAGCAGCCCCGGACTAGCGGTCAATGAGCAGTTCTTC
CASSPGLAVNEQFF
>TRBV27|NA|NA|TRBJ1-6
TGTGCCAGCAGTCTCGGGGGTAAGAATTCACCCCTCCACTTT
CASSLGGKNSPLHF
>TRBV6-6|NA|TRBD1|TRBJ2-1
TGTGCCAGCAGTTACGGTCGACAGGGAACATACAATGAGCAGTTCTTC
CASSYGRQGTYNEQFF
>TRBV30|NA|NA|TRBJ2-3
TGTGCCTGGAGGGCGTTTGACACAGATACGCAGTATTTT
CAWRAFDTDTQYF
>TRBV12-3/TRBV12-4|NA|NA|TRBJ2-7
TGTGCCAGCAGTCCCGGCGGGCTGGAGCAGTACTTC
CASSPGGLEQYF
>TRBV19|NA|NA|TRBJ2-5
TGTGCCAGTAGTATCCTCGGGCCAGCTGGCCAAGAGACCCAGTACTTC
CASSILGPAGQETQYF
>TRBV30|NA|NA|TRBJ1-1
TGTGCCTGGAGTGTCCTGGGGGGTTCTGAAGCTTTCTTT
CAWSVLGGSEAFF
>TRBV4-1|once|NA|TRBJ2-5
TGCGCCAGCAGCCAACAGCTACAAGAGACCCAGTACTTC
CASSQQLQETQYF
>TRBV28|NA|NA|TRBJ2-1
TGTGCCAGCAGCCCTCCGTCCGTAGCGTACAATGAGCAGTTCTTC
CASSPPSVAYNEQFF
>TRBV25-1|NA|TRBD1|TRBJ2-5
TGTGCCAGCAGTCCATCCCCGGGACAGGGACCCCAAGAGACCCAGTACTTC
CASSPSPGQGPQETQYF
>TRBV7-2|NA|TRBD2|TRBJ2-2
TGTGCCAGCAGCTCCGAGCCAGAGCGGGGGGCAATCACCGGGGAGCTGTTTTTT
CASSSEPERGAITGELFF
>TRBV9|once|TRBD2|TRBJ2-1
TGTGCCAGCAGCGTAGCGGGAGGGAACTTCAATGAGCAGTTCTTC
CASSVAGGNFNEQFF
>TRBV29-1|NA|NA|TRBJ2-3
TGCAGCGTTTTCAGGGAAGCGCAGTATTTT
CSVFREAQYF
>TRBV5-1|NA|TRBD1|TRBJ2-1
TGCGCCAGCAGCGACGGACAGGGGAGCAATGAGCAGTTCTTC
CASSDGQGSNEQFF
>TRBV5-4|NA|NA|TRBJ1-1
TGTGCCAGCAGCATCATAGCAGGCGGTGGTGAAGCTTTCTTT
CASSIIAGGGEAFF
>TRBV5-1|NA|TRBD2|TRBJ2-3
TGCGCCAGCACTGAAGGCGGGAGCCTCACAGATACGCAGTATTTT
CASTEGGSLTDTQYF
>TRBV5-1|NA|TRBD1|TRBJ1-1
TGCGCCAGCAGCAACCCCGGGACAGGGGTTACTGAAGCTTTCTTT
CASSNPGTGVTEAFF
>TRBV21-1|NA|NA|TRBJ1-5
TGTGCCAGCAGCAAGACGAGACAGTCGGACAATCAGCCCCAGCATTTT
CASSKTRQSDNQPQHF
>TRBV28|NA|NA|TRBJ2-1
TGTGCCAGCAGCAACAGGACCCCTGGGGGTCCTCCATACAATGAGCAGTTCTTC
CASSNRTPGGPPYNEQFF
>TRBV7-9|NA|TRBD1|TRBJ2-1
TGTGCCAGCAGATCTACAGGGGACAATGAGCAGTTCTTC
CASRSTGDNEQFF
>TRBV13|NA|NA|TRBJ1-1
TGTGCCAGCGCCCGACAATTCAACACTGAAGCTTTCTTT
CASARQFNTEAFF